This T cell receptor (beta chain) was observed in a study of blood T cells in healthy people across ages. This clonotype was seen more than once but under ten times. The authors ran a second PCR of about 6 to 12 cycles using a sample-barcoded 5' primer and a J-beta primer mix. One entry per CDR3 protein, called by TCRdb with MiXCR from the 5' RACE reads. The sample consists of 650,000 to 1,000,000 distinct CDR3 sequences, around 36% of them appearing once. The length of the CDR3 is 13 residues. V lost 8 bases, J lost 8 bases, and 18 bases lay in between. Germline V CDR1 and CDR2: MNHEY, SMNVEV (reference sequence). In terms of origin and age, donors were healthy Caucasian individuals from Russia aged about 6 to 90. Each sample gave at least 6.5 million isolated PBMCs.

This clonotype was sampled from a young man in good health. Material for sequencing was blood. This sequence joins TRBV27 and TRBJ1-1; D perhaps matches TRBD1 (6 bases). The CDR3, as DNA: TGTGCCAGCTCCGGGACAAGGTCATCCGAAGCTTTCTTT. Residues: CASSGTRSSEAFF.